Here is one TCR beta chain with its context. Germline V gene sequence: CDR1 MNHEY, CDR2 SVGAGI. CDR3 length: 15 amino acids. The V segment lost 6 bases and the J segment 1 base; nucleotides outside the gene matches: 8. These data are taken from a study of blood T cell repertoires in COVID-19. In the study overall: The samples span acute and convalescent COVID-19 from the United States, Italy and Spain. The analysed material was cDNA or gDNA that came from T cells, B-cell-depleted T cells, or PBMCs.

Original methodology: From reference gene primer amplification, estimates of nucleated cell counts were derived. The protocol was immunoSEQ multiplex PCR, while the TCRdb copy is restricted to in-frame clones and leaves out a portion. V and J calls and clone size are those listed in that table; D and trimming were worked out from the DNA. The table shows about 240,000 clones, with roughly 83% occurring only once. This clonotype originated in a man at least 80 years old with acute or convalescent COVID-19. The V and J genes are TRBV6-5 and TRBJ1-2, with 7 bases lining up with TRBD1. Sample: peripheral blood. CDR3 in DNA: TGTGCCAGCAGAAGGGCCCGGGACAGTAACTATGGCTACACCTTC. Its protein product is CASRRARDSNYGYTF.